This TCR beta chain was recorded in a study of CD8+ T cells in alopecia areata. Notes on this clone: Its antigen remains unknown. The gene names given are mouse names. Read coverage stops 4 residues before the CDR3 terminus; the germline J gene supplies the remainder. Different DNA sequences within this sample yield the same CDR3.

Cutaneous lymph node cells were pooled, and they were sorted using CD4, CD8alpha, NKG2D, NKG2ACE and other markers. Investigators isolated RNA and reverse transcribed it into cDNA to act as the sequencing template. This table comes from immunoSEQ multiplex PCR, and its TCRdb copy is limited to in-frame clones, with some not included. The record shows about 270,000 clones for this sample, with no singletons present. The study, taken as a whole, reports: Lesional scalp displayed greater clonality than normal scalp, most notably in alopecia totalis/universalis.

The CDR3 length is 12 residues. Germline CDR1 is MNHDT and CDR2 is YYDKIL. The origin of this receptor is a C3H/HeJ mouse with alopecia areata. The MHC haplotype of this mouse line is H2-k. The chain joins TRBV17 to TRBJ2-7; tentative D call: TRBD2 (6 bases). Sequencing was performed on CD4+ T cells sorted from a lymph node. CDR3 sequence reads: CASSSLGYEQYF. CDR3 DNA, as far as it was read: TGTGCTAGCAGTAGTCTGGGGTAT.